This section outlines one T cell receptor beta chain sequence together with its context. These data come from a study of blood T cell repertoires in COVID-19. This table comes from immunoSEQ multiplex PCR, and its TCRdb copy is limited to in-frame clones, with some not included. The sample shows more than 300,000 clones, roughly 90% of them seen only once. Germline lookup yields CDR1 SGHTA and CDR2 FQGNSA. This CDR3 has 18 residues. Unmatched junction bases numbered 11, after V lost 1 base and J lost 3 bases. The source material was PBMCs or T cells enriched from blood (not recorded which). This clonotype originated in a woman in her 30s who had recovered from COVID-19. This chain links TRBV7-2 with TRBJ1-2, with TRBD1 matching 10 bases. This CDR3 is CASSLGGSVTGGDYGYTF. Here the CDR3 DNA reads TGTGCCAGCAGCTTAGGTGGGTCTGTGACAGGGGGCGACTATGGCTACACCTTC.